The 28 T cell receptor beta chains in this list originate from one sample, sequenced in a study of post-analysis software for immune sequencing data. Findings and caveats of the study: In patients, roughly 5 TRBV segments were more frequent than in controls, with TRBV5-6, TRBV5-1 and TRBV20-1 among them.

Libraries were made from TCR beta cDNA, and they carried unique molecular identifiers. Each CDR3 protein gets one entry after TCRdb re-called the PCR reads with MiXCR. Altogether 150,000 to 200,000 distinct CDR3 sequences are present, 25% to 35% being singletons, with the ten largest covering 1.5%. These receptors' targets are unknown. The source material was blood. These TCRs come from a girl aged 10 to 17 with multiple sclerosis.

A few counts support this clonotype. CDR3 amino acids: CASSPRRTDTQYF. CDR3 DNA: TGTGCCAGCAGCCCGAGGCGCACAGATACGCAGTATTTT. The chain combines TRBV7-2 with TRBJ2-3; D is unresolved. The germline V gene encodes CDR1 SGHTA and CDR2 FQGNSA. Trimming took off 5 bases at V and 1 base at J, with 7 bases between the two ends. The CDR3 is made up of 13 amino acids.

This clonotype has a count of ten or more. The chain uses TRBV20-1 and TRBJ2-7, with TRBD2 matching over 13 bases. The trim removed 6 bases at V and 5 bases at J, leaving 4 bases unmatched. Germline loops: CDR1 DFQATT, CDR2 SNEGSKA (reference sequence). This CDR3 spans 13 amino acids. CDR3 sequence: CSATSGRANEQYF. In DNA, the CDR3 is TGCAGTGCCACTAGCGGGAGGGCCAACGAGCAGTACTTC.

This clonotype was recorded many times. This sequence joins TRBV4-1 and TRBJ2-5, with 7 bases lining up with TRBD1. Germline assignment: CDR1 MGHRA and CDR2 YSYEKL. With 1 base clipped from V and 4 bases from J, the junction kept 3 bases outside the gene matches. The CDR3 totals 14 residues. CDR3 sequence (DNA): TGCGCCAGCAGCCAAGTTAAGGGGGCAGAGACCCAGTACTTC. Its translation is CASSQVKGAETQYF.

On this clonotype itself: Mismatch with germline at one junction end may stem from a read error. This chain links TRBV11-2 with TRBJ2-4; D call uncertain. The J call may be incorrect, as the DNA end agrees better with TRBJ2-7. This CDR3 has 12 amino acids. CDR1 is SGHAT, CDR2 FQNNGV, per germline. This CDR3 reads CAGSSGPYEQYF. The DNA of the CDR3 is TGTGCCGGCAGCTCCGGACCTTACGAGCAGTACTTC.

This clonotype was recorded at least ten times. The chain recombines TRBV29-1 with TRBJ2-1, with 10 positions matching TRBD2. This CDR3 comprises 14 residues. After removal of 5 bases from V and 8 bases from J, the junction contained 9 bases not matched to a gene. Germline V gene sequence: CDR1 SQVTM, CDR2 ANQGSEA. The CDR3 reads CSVLEASGSDEQFF. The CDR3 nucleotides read TGCAGCGTTTTGGAGGCTAGCGGGAGTGATGAGCAGTTCTTC.

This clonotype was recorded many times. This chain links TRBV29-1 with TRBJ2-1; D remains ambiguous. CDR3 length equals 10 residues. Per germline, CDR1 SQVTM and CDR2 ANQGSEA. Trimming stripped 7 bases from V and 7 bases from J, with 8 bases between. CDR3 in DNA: TGCAGCGGGTGGCATAATGAGCAGTTCTTC. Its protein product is CSGWHNEQFF.

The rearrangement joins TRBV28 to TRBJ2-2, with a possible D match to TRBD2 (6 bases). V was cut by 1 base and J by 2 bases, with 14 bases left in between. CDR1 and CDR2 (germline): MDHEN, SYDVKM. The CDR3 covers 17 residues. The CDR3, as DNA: TGTGCCAGCAGTTTATTGGCGGGCGGGATTAACACCGGGGAGCTGTTTTTT. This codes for CASSLLAGGINTGELFF.

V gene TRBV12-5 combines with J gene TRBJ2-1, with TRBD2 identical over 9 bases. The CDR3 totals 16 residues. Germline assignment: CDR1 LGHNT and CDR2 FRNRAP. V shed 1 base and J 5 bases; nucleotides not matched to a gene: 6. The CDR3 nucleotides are TGTGCTAGTGGTTTGGACCGCACTAGCGGGCACAATGAGCAGTTCTTC. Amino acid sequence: CASGLDRTSGHNEQFF.

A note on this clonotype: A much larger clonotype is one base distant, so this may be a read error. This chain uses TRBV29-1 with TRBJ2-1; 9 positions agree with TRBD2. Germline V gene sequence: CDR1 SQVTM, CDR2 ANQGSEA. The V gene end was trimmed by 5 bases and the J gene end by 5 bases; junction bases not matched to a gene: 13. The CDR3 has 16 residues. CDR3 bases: TGCAGCGTTAAACGGCTAGCGGGACACCATGACAATGAGCAGTTCTTC. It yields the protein CSVKRLAGHHDNEQFF.

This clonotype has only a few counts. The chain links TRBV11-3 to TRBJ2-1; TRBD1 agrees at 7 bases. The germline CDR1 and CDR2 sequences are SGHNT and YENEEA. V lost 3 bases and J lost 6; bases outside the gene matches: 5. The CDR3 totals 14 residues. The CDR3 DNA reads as TGTGCCAGCAGCTTGAGAAACAGGGGCAATGAGCAGTTCTTC. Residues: CASSLRNRGNEQFF.

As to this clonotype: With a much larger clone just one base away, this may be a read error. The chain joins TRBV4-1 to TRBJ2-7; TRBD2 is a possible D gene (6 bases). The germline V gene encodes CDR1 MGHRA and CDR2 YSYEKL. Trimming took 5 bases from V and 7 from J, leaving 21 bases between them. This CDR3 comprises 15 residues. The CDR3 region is CASSRGLGRMDEQYF. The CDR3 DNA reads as TGCGCCAGCAGCAGGGGACTTGGAAGGATGGATGAGCAGTACTTC.

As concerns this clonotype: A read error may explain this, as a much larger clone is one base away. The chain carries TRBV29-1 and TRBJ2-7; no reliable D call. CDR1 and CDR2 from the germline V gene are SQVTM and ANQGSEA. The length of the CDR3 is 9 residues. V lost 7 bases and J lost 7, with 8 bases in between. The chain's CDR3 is CSDDNEQYF. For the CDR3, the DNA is TGCAGCGATGACAATGAGCAGTACTTC.

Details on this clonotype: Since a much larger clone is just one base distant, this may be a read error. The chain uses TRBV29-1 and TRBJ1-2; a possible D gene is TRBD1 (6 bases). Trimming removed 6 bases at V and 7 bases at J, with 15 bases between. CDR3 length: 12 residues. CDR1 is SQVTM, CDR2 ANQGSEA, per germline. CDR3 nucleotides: TGCAGCGTGCCCGGACAGAGTAGTGGCTACACCTTC. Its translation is CSVPGQSSGYTF.

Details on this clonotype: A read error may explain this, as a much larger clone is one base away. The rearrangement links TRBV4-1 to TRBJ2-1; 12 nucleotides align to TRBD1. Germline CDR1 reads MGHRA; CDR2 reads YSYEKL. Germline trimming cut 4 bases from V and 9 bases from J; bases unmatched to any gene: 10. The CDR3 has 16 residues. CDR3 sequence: CASSLLSGQGAGEQFF. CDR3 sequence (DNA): TGCGCCAGCAGCCTCCTATCGGGACAGGGGGCAGGTGAGCAGTTCTTC.

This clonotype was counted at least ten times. The CDR3 is CATQGGSYNEQFF. CDR3 in DNA: TGTGCCACCCAGGGCGGGTCCTACAATGAGCAGTTCTTC. The chain links TRBV28 to TRBJ2-1, with D perhaps matching TRBD1 or TRBD2 (5 bases each). Germline V lookup: CDR1 MDHEN, CDR2 SYDVKM. V lost 10 bases, J lost 1 base, and 11 bases lay in between. The CDR3 totals 13 residues.

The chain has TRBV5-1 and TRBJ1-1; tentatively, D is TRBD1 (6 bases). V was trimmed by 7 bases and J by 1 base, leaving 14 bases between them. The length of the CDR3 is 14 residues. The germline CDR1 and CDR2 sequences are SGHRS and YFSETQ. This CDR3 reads CASGAGGPNTEAFF. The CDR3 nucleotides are TGCGCCAGCGGGGCGGGGGGCCCGAACACTGAAGCTTTCTTT.

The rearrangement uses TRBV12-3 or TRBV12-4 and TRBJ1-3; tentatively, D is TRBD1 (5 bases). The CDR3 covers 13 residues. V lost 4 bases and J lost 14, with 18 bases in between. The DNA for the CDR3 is TGTGCCAGCAGTTCCTCGTGGGGGTCCGACGTATATTTT. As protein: CASSSSWGSDVYF.

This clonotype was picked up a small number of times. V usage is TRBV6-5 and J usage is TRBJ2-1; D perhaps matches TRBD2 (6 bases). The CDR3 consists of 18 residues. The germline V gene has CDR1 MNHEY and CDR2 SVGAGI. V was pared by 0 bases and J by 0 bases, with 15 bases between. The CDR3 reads CASSYSLDYSSSYNEQFF. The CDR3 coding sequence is TGTGCCAGCAGTTACTCCCTGGACTACTCGAGCTCCTACAATGAGCAGTTCTTC.

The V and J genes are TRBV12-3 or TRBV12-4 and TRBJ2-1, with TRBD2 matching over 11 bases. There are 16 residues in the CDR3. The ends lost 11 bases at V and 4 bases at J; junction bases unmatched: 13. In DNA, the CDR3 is TGTGCCTACAGTTCTCCTAGCGGGAGGACTTACAATGAGCAGTTCTTC. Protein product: CAYSSPSGRTYNEQFF.

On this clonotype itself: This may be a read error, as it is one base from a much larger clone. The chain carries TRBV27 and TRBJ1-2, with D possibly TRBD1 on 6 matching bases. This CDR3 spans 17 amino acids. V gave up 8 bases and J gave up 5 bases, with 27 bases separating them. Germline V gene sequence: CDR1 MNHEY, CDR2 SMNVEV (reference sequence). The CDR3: CASATLGGGKALYGYTF. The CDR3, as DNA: TGTGCCAGCGCCACCTTGGGGGGCGGGAAAGCGCTTTATGGCTACACCTTC.

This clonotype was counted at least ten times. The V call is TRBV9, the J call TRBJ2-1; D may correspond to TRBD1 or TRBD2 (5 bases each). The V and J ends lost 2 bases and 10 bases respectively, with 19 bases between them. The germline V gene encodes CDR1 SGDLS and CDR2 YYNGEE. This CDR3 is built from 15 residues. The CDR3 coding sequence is TGTGCCAGCAGCGTCGCCGGGACCTTAATGGGGGAGCAGTTCTTC. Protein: CASSVAGTLMGEQFF.

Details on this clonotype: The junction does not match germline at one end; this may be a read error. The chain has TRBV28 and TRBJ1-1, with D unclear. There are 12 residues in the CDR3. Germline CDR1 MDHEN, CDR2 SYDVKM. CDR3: CACSGLGTEAFF. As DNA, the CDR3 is TGTGCCTGCAGTGGCCTGGGGACTGAAGCTTTCTTT.

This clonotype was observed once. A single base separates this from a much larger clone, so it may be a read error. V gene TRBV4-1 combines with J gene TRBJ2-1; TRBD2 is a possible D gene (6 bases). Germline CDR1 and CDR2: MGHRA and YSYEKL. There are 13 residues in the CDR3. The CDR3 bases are TGCACCAGCAGCCCCGGGGCGGAGGGTGAGCAGTTCTTC. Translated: CTSSPGAEGEQFF.

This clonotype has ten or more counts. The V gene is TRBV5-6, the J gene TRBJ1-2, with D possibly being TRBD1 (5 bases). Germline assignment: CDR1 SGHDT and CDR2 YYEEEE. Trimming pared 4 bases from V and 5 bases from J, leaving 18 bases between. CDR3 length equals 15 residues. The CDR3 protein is CASSLRDGVFYGYTF. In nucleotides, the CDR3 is TGTGCCAGCAGCCTCCGGGACGGCGTCTTTTATGGCTACACCTTC.

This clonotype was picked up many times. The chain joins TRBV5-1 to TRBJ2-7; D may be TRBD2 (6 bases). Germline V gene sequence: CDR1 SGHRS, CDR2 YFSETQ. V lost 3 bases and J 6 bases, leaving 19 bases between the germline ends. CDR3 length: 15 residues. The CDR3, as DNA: TGCGCCAGCAGCTACCGACTGGCCGGGACTGCCGAGCAGTACTTC. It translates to CASSYRLAGTAEQYF.

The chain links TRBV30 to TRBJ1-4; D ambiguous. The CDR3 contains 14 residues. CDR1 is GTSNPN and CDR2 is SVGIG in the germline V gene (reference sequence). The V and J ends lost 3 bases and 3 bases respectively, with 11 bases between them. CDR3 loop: CAWSPMGSNEKLFF. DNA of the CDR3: TGTGCCTGGAGCCCAATGGGCTCTAATGAAAAACTGTTTTTT.

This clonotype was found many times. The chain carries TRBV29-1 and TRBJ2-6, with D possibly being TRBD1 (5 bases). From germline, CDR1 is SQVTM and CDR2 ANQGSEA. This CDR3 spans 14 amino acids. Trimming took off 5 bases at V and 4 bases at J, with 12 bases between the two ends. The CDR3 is CSVSRETGANVLTF. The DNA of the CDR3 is TGCAGCGTTAGCAGGGAAACCGGGGCCAACGTCCTGACTTTC.

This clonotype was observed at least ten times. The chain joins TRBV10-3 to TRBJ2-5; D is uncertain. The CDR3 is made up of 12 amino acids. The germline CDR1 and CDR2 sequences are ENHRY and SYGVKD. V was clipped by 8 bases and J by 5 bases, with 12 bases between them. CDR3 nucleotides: TGTGCCATCTCAGACCCCGGGGAGACCCAGTACTTC. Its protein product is CAISDPGETQYF.